This T cell receptor (beta chain) stems from a study of blood T cells in healthy people across ages. The overall study: With template switching, about one barcoded beta molecule was captured per two T cells. Study-level findings and limits: Estimates of diversity drawn from one million T cells were considered underestimates.

Germline-derived CDR1 and CDR2 are SEHNR and FQNEAQ (reference sequence). CDR3 length equals 12 residues. A word on this clonotype: The antigen is unknown. A junction end diverges from the germline sequence, so it may reflect a read error.

Together with a sample-barcoded 5' primer, a J-beta primer mix was included in a second PCR lasting about 6 to 11 cycles. TCRdb called the 5' RACE reads again in MiXCR, with one record for every CDR3 protein. The sample comprises over 600,000 distinct CDR3 sequences, around half of which are singletons, and around 18% rests with the top ten. What was sequenced was blood. The chain is built from TRBV7-9 and TRBJ2-1; no clear D gene. This clonotype originated in a man older than 75 in good health. The CDR3 is CVSYSRGEKQFF. CDR3 coding DNA: TGTGTCAGCTACTCACGAGGAGAAAAGCAGTTCTTC.